This T cell receptor (beta chain) derives from a study of blood T cell repertoires in COVID-19. Sequencing was performed with immunoSEQ multiplex PCR; in TCRdb, only in-frame clones are kept and a portion is missing. This sample has approximately 300,000 clones, with around nine tenths found just once. This CDR3 has 13 residues. Germline CDR1 is LNHDA and CDR2 is SQIVND (reference sequence). Trimming took off 7 bases at V and 8 bases at J, with 17 bases between the two ends. Adults between about 18 and 95 years of age took part from fewer than 30 US areas. Clinical history as reported by participants underpinned cohort assignment. Recovered Cohort 3 donors showed two negative PCRs, clearance, or symptom resolution.

The material sequenced was PBMCs or T cells enriched from blood (not recorded which). This sequence joins TRBV19 and TRBJ1-2; D gene unclear. The source of this sequence is a woman aged 25-40 years who had recovered from COVID-19. The CDR3 reads CASTNPGVWGYTF. In DNA, the CDR3 is TGTGCCAGTACCAACCCAGGTGTTTGGGGCTACACCTTC.